The clone carrying this T cell receptor (beta chain) was counted only a few times. The sample originates from a study of cytomegalovirus exposure and HLA in healthy donors. V shed 0 bases, J shed 11 bases, and the junction held 6 bases outside the gene matches. The CDR3 contains 13 residues. CDR1 SGHNT and CDR2 YENEEA come from the germline V gene. It was with 60 Vbeta and 13 Jbeta primers that the PCR ran. Libraries were prepared by immunoSEQ multiplex PCR; TCRdb keeps only in-frame clonotypes and omits some of them. The sample consists of 150,000 to 200,000 clones, more than 65% of them appearing once.

The TCR originated in a woman between 50 and 59 years old in good health and CMV-seronegative. Input material: PBMCs. The rearrangement links TRBV11-3 to TRBJ1-1; TRBD1 aligns across 7 bases. CDR3 nucleotides: TGTGCCAGCAGCTTAGATGTGAGGGGGCACGCTTTCTTT. This sequence encodes CASSLDVRGHAFF.